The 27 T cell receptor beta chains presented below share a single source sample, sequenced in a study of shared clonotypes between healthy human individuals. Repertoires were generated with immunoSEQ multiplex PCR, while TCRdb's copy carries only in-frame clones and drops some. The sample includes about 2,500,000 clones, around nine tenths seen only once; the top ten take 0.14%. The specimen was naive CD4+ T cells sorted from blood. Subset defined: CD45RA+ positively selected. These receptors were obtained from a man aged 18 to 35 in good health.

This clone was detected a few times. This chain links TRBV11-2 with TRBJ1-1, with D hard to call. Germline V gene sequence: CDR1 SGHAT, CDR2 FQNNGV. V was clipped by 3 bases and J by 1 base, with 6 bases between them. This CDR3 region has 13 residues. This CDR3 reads CASSLWANTEAFF. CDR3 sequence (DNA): TGTGCCAGCAGCTTGTGGGCGAACACTGAAGCTTTCTTT.

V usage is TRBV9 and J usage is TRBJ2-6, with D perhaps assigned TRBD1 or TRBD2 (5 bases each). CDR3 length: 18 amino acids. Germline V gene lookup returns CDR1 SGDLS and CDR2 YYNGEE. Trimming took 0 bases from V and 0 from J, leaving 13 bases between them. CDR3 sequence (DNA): TGTGCCAGCAGCGTAGGGACCGGGGCCCTCTCTGGGGCCAACGTCCTGACTTTC. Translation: CASSVGTGALSGANVLTF. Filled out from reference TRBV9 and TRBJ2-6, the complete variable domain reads DSGVTQTPKHLITATGQRVTLRCSPRSGDLSVYWYQQSLDQGLQFLIQYYNGEERAKGNILERFSAQQFPDLHSELNLSSLELGDSALYFCASSVGTGALSGANVLTFGAGSRLTVL.

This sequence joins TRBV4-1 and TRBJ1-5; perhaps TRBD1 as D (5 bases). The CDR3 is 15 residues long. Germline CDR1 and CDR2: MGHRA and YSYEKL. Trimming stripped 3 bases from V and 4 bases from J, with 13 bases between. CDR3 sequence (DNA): TGCGCCAGCAGCCACCTAGAGGGGAGTAATCAGCCCCAGCATTTT. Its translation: CASSHLEGSNQPQHF.

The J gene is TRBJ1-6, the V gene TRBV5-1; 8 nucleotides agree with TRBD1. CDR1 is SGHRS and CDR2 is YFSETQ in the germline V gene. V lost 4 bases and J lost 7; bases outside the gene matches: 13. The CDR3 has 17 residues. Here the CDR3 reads CASSQTGDGMRNSPLHF. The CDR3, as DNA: TGCGCCAGCAGCCAGACAGGGGACGGAATGAGGAATTCACCCCTCCACTTT.

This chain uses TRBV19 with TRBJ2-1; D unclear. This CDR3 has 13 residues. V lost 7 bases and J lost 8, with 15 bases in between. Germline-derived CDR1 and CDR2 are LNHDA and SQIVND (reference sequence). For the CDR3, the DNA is TGTGCCAGTACTAGGTCGAGTGTCGATGAGCAGTTCTTC. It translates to CASTRSSVDEQFF.

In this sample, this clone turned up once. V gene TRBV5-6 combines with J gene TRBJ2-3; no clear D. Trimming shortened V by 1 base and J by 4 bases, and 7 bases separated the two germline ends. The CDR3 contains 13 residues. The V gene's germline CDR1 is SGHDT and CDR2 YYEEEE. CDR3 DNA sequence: TGTGCCAGCAGCTTGAAGGTTTCAGATACGCAGTATTTT. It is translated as CASSLKVSDTQYF.

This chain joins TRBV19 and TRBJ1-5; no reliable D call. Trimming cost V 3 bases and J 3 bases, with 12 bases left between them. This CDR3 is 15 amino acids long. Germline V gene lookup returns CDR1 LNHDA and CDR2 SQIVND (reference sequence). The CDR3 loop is CASSIIIQTNQPQHF. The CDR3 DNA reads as TGTGCCAGTAGTATCATCATCCAGACCAATCAGCCCCAGCATTTT.

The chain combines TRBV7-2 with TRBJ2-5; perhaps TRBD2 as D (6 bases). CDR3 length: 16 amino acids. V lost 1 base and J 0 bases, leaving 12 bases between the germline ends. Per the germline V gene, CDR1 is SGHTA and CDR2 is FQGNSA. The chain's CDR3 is CASSLEAGLYQETQYF. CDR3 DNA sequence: TGTGCCAGCAGCTTAGAGGCGGGGTTGTACCAAGAGACCCAGTACTTC.

The CDR3: CASGRLAGAPETQYF. CDR3 bases: TGCGCCAGCGGAAGACTAGCGGGGGCTCCGGAGACCCAGTACTTC. The gene calls are TRBV5-1 and TRBJ2-5; 12 bases map to TRBD2. V was clipped by 7 bases and J by 5 bases; unmatched bases: 9. The CDR3 has 15 residues. Germline V lookup: CDR1 SGHRS, CDR2 YFSETQ.

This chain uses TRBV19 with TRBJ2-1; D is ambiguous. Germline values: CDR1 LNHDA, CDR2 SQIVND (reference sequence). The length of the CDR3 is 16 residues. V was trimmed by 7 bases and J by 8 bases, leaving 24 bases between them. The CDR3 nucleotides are TGTGCCAGTACCCATGGTGGGATTTGGGCACAAGATGAGCAGTTCTTC. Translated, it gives CASTHGGIWAQDEQFF. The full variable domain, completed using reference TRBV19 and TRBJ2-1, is DGGITQSPKYLFRKEGQNVTLSCEQNLNHDAMYWYRQDPGQGLRLIYYSQIVNDFQKGDIAEGYSVSREKKESFPLTVTSAQKNPTAFYLCASTHGGIWAQDEQFFGPGTRLTVL.

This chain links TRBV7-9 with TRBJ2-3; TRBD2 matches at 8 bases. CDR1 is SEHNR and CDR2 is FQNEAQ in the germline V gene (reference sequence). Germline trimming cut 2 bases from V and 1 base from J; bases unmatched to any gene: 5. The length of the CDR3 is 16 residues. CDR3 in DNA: TGTGCCAGCAGCTTAATAGCGGGACTTGGCACAGATACGCAGTATTTT. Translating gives CASSLIAGLGTDTQYF. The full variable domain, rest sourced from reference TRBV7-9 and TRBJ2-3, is DTGVSQNPRHKITKRGQNVTFRCDPISEHNRLYWYRQTLGQGPEFLTYFQNEAQLEKSRLLSDRFSAERPKGSFSTLEIQRTEQGDSAMYLCASSLIAGLGTDTQYFGPGTRLTVL.

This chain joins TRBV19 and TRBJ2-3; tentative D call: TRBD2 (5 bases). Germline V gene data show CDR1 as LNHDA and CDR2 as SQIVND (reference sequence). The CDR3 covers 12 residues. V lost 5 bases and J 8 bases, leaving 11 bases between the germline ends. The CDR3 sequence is CASSSGRGTQYF. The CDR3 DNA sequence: TGTGCCAGTAGTTCGGGGAGAGGTACGCAGTATTTT.

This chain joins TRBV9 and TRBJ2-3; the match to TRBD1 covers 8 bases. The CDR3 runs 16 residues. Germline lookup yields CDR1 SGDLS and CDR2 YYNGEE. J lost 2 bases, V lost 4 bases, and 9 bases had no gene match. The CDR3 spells CASSLRQGLDTDTQYF. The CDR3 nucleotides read TGTGCCAGCAGCCTGAGACAGGGGCTGGACACAGATACGCAGTATTTT. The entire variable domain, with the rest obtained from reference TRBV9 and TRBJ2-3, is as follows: DSGVTQTPKHLITATGQRVTLRCSPRSGDLSVYWYQQSLDQGLQFLIQYYNGEERAKGNILERFSAQQFPDLHSELNLSSLELGDSALYFCASSLRQGLDTDTQYFGPGTRLTVL.

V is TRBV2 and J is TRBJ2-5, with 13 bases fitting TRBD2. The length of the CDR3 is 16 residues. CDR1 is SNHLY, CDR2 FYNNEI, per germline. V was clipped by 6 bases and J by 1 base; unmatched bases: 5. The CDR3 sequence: CASSRTSGRVQETQYF. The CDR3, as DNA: TGTGCCAGCAGCCGGACTAGCGGGAGAGTCCAAGAGACCCAGTACTTC.

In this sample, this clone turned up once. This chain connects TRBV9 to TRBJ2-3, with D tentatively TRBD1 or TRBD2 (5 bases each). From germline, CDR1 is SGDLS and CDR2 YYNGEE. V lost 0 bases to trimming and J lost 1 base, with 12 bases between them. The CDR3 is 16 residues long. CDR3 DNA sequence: TGTGCCAGCAGCGTAGGGGACGTGGGCGGCACAGATACGCAGTATTTT. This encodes CASSVGDVGGTDTQYF.

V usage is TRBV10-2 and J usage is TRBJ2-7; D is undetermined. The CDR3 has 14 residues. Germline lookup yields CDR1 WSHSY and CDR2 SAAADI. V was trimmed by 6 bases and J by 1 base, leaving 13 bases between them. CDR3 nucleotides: TGCGCCAGCAGAAGACTCTTAAATTCCTACGAGCAGTACTTC. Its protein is CASRRLLNSYEQYF.

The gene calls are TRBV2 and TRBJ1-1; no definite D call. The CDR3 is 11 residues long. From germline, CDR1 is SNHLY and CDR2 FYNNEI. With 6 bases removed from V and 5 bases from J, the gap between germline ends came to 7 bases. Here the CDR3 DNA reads TGTGCCAGCAGACGAGGTACTGAAGCTTTCTTT. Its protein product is CASRRGTEAFF.

The CDR3 nucleotides are TGTGCCTGGAGTGTACGAGCGGGAGAAAGGCAAGAGACCCAGTACTTC. This translates into CAWSVRAGERQETQYF. The chain couples TRBV30 to TRBJ2-5, with 8 bases identical to TRBD2. V was pared by 0 bases and J by 2 bases, with 8 bases of the junction left unmatched. Germline V lookup: CDR1 GTSNPN, CDR2 SVGIG (reference sequence). The length of the CDR3 is 16 residues.

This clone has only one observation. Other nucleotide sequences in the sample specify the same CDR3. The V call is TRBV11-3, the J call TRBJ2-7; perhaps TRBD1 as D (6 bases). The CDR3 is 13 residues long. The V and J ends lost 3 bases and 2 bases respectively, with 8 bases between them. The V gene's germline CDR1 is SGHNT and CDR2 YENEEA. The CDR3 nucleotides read TGTGCCAGCAGCTTGACAGGAACCTACGAGCAGTACTTC. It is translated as CASSLTGTYEQYF.

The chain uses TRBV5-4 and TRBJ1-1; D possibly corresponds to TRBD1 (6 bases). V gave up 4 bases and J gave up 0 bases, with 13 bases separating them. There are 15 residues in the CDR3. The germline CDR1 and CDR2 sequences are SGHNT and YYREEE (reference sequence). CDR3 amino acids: CASSRPGTLNTEAFF. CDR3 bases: TGTGCCAGCAGCAGACCCGGGACACTGAACACTGAAGCTTTCTTT.

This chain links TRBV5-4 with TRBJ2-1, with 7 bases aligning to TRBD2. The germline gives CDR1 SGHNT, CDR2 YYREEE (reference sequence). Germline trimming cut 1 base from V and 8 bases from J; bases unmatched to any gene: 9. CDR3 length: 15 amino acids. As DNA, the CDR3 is TGTGCCAGCAGCTTGCCATCGGGAGGTGCCCATGAGCAGTTCTTC. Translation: CASSLPSGGAHEQFF.

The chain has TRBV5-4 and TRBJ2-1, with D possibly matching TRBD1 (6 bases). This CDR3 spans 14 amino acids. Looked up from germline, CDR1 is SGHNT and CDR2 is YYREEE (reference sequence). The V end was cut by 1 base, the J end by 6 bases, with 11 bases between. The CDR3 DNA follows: TGTGCCAGCAGCTTGATCGGGGACACCAATGAGCAGTTCTTC. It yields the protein CASSLIGDTNEQFF.

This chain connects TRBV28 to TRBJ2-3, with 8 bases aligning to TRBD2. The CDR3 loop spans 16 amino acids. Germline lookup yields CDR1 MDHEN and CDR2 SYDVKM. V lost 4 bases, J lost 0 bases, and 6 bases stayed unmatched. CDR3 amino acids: CASSSPAGASTDTQYF. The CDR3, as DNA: TGTGCCAGCAGTTCTCCAGCGGGAGCTAGCACAGATACGCAGTATTTT.

CDR3 bases: TGCGCCAGCAGCCCCGGGACTAGCGGGCCGTACAATGAGCAGTTCTTC. Protein sequence: CASSPGTSGPYNEQFF. The genes are TRBV5-1 and TRBJ2-1; 12 bases fit TRBD2. With V trimmed by 4 bases and J by 4 bases, 6 bases remained unmatched. Germline V lookup: CDR1 SGHRS, CDR2 YFSETQ. The CDR3 is 16 amino acids.

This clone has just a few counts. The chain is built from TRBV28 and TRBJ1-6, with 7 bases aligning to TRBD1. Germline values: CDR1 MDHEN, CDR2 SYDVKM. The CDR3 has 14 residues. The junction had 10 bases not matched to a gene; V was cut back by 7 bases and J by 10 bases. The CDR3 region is CASTRQGVYSPLHF. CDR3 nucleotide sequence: TGTGCCAGCACCCGACAGGGAGTTTACTCACCCCTCCACTTT.

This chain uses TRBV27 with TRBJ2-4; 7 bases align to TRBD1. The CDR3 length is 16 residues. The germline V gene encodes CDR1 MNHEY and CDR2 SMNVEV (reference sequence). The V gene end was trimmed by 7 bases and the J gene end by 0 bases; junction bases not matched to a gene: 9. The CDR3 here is CASTPDRVLAKNIQYF. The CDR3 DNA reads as TGTGCCAGCACCCCTGACAGGGTGTTAGCCAAAAACATTCAGTACTTC.

The chain's CDR3 is CATGPDIQYF. For the CDR3, the DNA is TGTGCCACCGGACCAGACATTCAGTACTTC. V usage is TRBV28 and J usage is TRBJ2-4; no definite D call. Deletions cut 10 bases from V and 8 bases from J, with 9 bases between. This CDR3 contains 10 residues. CDR1 and CDR2 from the germline V gene are MDHEN and SYDVKM.